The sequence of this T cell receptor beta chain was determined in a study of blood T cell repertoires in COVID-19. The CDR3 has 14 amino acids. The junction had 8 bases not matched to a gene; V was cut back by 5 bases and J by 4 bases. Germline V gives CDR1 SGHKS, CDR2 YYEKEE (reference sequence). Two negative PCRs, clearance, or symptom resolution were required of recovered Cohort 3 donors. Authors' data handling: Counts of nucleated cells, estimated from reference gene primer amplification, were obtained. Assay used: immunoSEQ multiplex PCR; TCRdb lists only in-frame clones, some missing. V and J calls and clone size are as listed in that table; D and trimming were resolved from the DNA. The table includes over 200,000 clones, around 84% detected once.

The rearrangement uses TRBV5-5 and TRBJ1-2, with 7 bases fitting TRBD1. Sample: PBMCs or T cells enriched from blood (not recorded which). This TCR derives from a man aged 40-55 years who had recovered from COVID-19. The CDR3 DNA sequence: TGTGCCAGCAGAATAGGACAGGCGCCCTATGGCTACACCTTC. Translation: CASRIGQAPYGYTF.